These 9 T cell receptor beta chains originate from one sample sequenced in a study of CD8+ T cells in alopecia areata (dated by TCRdb to the late 2010s). The time point label here, explained by the study, means: less than 30 weeks on oral tofacitinib. The sample's treatment or condition label, decoded: oral pan-JAK inhibitor, 5-10 mg twice daily. The method behind the library was the immunoSEQ multiplex PCR assay. RNA was extracted from all samples and reverse transcribed into cDNA as template for TCR sequencing. Here the immuneACCESS table is served through TCRdb, limited to in-frame sequences with V and J called. Missing clones are a known gap in these copies; in checked studies unresolved V genes cover under half, and the rest lacks a known reason. The sample table holds roughly 100,000 clones, of which 40% to 50% were seen once. Of the sample, about 17% is held by the ten largest clones. The sample here was CD8+ T cells sorted from blood, taken at week 24, from a patient treated with tofacitinib. The receptors here all came from a human donor with alopecia areata.

Ten or more counts support this clone. This chain uses TRBV19 with TRBJ2-1; D not certain. V was shortened by 3 bases and J by 7 bases, with 10 bases between the two germline ends. This CDR3 has 13 residues. Germline V CDR1 and CDR2: LNHDA, SQIVND (reference sequence). The CDR3 DNA reads TGTGCCAGTAGTATGCCGGGCTGGAATGAGCAGTTCTTC. Residues: CASSMPGWNEQFF.

This clone was seen a few times. The V call is TRBV7-9, the J call TRBJ1-3, with 11 bases identical to TRBD1. The germline V gene encodes CDR1 SEHNR and CDR2 FQNEAQ (reference sequence). The CDR3 spans 14 residues. Unmatched junction bases numbered 4, after V lost 4 bases and J lost 8 bases. The CDR3 coding sequence is TGTGCCAGCAGCTGGGACAGGGGGATAGACACCATATATTTT. Its protein product is CASSWDRGIDTIYF.

The chain joins TRBV29-1 to TRBJ1-2; D is perhaps TRBD1 (6 bases). The ends were cut back, 6 bases at V and 2 bases at J, with 16 bases in the middle. The CDR3 spans 14 residues. Per germline, CDR1 SQVTM and CDR2 ANQGSEA. DNA for the CDR3: TGCAGCGTCCCCGAACTGGGGGCGAACTATGGCTACACCTTC. This translates into CSVPELGANYGYTF.

The gene calls are TRBV5-1 and TRBJ2-5; 8 bases fit TRBD2. Germline CDR1 reads SGHRS; CDR2 reads YFSETQ. V lost 2 bases and J lost 5; bases outside the gene matches: 8. This CDR3 has 15 amino acids. The CDR3 reads CASSFGTSRSETQYF. The CDR3 DNA reads as TGCGCCAGCAGCTTTGGGACTAGTCGCTCTGAGACCCAGTACTTC. The whole variable domain, filled in from reference TRBV5-1 and TRBJ2-5, reads KAGVTQTPRYLIKTRGQQVTLSCSPISGHRSVSWYQQTPGQGLQFLFEYFSETQRNKGNFPGRFSGRQFSNSRSEMNVSTLELGDSALYLCASSFGTSRSETQYFGPGTRLLVL.

This clone was seen a single time. The CDR3 DNA sequence: TGTGCCAGCAGTTACGGACTAGCGGGAGGAGAGACCCAGTACTTC. Translated, it gives CASSYGLAGGETQYF. This rearrangement joins TRBV6-6 to TRBJ2-5, with 14 bases lining up with TRBD2. The CDR3 is made up of 15 amino acids. The trim removed 2 bases at V and 4 bases at J, leaving 0 bases unmatched. Germline V lookup: CDR1 MNHNY, CDR2 SVGAGI (reference sequence).

The chain uses TRBV7-9 and TRBJ2-7; 7 bases map to TRBD1. The germline CDR1 and CDR2 sequences are SEHNR and FQNEAQ (reference sequence). This CDR3 has 15 residues. With 4 bases clipped from V and 2 bases from J, the junction kept 8 bases outside the gene matches. The CDR3: CASSSSPGQTYEQYF. The DNA of the CDR3 is TGTGCCAGCAGCTCATCGCCGGGACAGACCTACGAGCAGTACTTC. Combining the CDR3 with reference TRBV7-9 and TRBJ2-7 gives the whole variable domain DTGVSQNPRHKITKRGQNVTFRCDPISEHNRLYWYRQTLGQGPEFLTYFQNEAQLEKSRLLSDRFSAERPKGSFSTLEIQRTEQGDSAMYLCASSSSPGQTYEQYFGPGTRLTVT.

This clone showed up just a few times. The V and J genes are TRBV15 and TRBJ2-4; D unresolved. The CDR3 has 13 amino acids. Trimming removed 3 bases from V and 3 bases from J, with 6 bases in between. Germline loops: CDR1 LNHNV, CDR2 YYDKDF (reference sequence). CDR3 DNA sequence: TGTGCCACCAGCAGCGTCGGCAAAAACATTCAGTACTTC. Amino acid sequence: CATSSVGKNIQYF.

Comment on this clone: This specimen includes other DNA sequences encoding the same CDR3. This chain's CDR3 is CASSQAGELFF. In DNA, the CDR3 is TGCGCCAGCAGCCAGGCCGGGGAGCTGTTTTTT. The chain couples TRBV4-1 to TRBJ2-2; D call uncertain. CDR1 and CDR2 from the germline V gene are MGHRA and YSYEKL. V dropped 3 bases and J dropped 6 bases, with 2 bases sitting between them. The CDR3 is 11 amino acids.

This rearrangement joins TRBV7-2 to TRBJ2-7, with 7 bases that match TRBD2. V shed 5 bases and J 0 bases; nucleotides not matched to a gene: 10. Germline V lookup: CDR1 SGHTA, CDR2 FQGNSA. The CDR3 loop spans 16 amino acids. The DNA of the CDR3 is TGTGCCAGCAGCCTATCGTACTGGGAGGGCTCCTACGAGCAGTACTTC. It yields the protein CASSLSYWEGSYEQYF.